This is a list of T cell receptor beta chains from one sample in a study of lymphopenia after photon versus proton radiotherapy. Using immunoSEQ multiplex PCR, the repertoire was profiled, and TCRdb retains in-frame clones only, with some absent. The sample has 55,000 to 85,000 clones, 85% to 95% seen once. This sample comprised peripheral blood, obtained from a patient treated with photon-based radiotherapy. The receptor set was obtained from a woman aged 35 to 49 with cholangiocarcinoma. Both conserved end residues are part of each CDR3. Fields, in order: D gene, V gene, J gene, clone size, CDR3 DNA, CDR3 protein. D genes are given only for firm matches. Clone size is stated in some rows and not others, as once, few, many or a class when expanded.

>TRBD2|TRBV5-1|TRBJ2-1|-
TGCGCCAGCAGCCGTGCGGGACTAGACTACAATGAGCAGTTCTTC
CASSRAGLDYNEQFF
>TRBD1|TRBV6-6|TRBJ2-1|-
TGTGCCAGCAGTTTAGACCAGGGGGCGGTCAATGAGCAGTTCTTC
CASSLDQGAVNEQFF
>TRBD1|TRBV25-1|TRBJ1-2|-
TGTGCCAGCAGTGACCCGGGACAGGGGTCAAGCTATGGCTACACCTTC
CASSDPGQGSSYGYTF
>-|TRBV7-9|TRBJ2-5|-
TGTGCCAGCAGCCGTTCGGGAACCCAAGAGACCCAGTACTTC
CASSRSGTQETQYF
>TRBD1|TRBV30|TRBJ2-7|-
TGTGCCTGGAGTATATCGGACAGGGCCTACGAGCAGTACTTC
CAWSISDRAYEQYF
>TRBD1|TRBV2|TRBJ1-4|-
TGTGCCAGCAGAGCAGTCGGGACAGCCGAAAAACTGTTTTTT
CASRAVGTAEKLFF
>-|TRBV5-5|TRBJ1-4|-
TGTGCCAGCAGCCCGGGCACGGCAGAGAGTGAAAAACTGTTTTTT
CASSPGTAESEKLFF
>-|TRBV15|TRBJ1-2|-
TGTGCCACCAGCAGGTCTGCGGGTAACGGCTACACCTTC
CATSRSAGNGYTF
>-|TRBV6-1|TRBJ1-5|few
TGTGCCAGCAGTCCCAGATTGGGGACGGGTCAGCCCCAGCATTTT
CASSPRLGTGQPQHF
>-|TRBV2|TRBJ1-2|-
TGTGCCAGCAGTGAAGCCCCCCTAGAGGGCTATGGCTACACCTTC
CASSEAPLEGYGYTF
>TRBD2|TRBV11-3|TRBJ2-1|-
TGTGCCAGCAGCCTCCGCCTAGCGGGAAATGAGAATGAGCAGTTCTTC
CASSLRLAGNENEQFF
>-|TRBV4-2|TRBJ2-1|-
TGTGCCAGCAGCCAACCTAGGGGAAATGAGCAGTTCTTC
CASSQPRGNEQFF
>-|TRBV28|TRBJ1-1|-
TGTGCCAGCAGTCCACTCAGGGGTAACACTGAAGCTTTCTTT
CASSPLRGNTEAFF
>-|TRBV6-5|TRBJ2-2|few
TGTGCCAGCCGAGACAGAGGCACCGGGGAGCTGTTTTTT
CASRDRGTGELFF
>TRBD1|TRBV29-1|TRBJ2-7|-
TGCAGCGTTGAAGTCCCGGGACAGCTTTCAGTCTACGAGCAGTACTTC
CSVEVPGQLSVYEQYF
>-|TRBV6-5|TRBJ1-1|-
TGTGCCAGTAACCTCGGTGAGACAGGTGAAGCTTTCTTT
CASNLGETGEAFF
>TRBD1|TRBV2|TRBJ2-1|-
TGTGCCAGCAGGGACTCAGGGGGTTTCTCCTACAATGAGCAGTTCTTC
CASRDSGGFSYNEQFF
>-|TRBV19|TRBJ2-5|-
TGTGCCAGTAGTTTAAGCCAGCTCTCGGAGACCCAGTACTTC
CASSLSQLSETQYF
>-|TRBV6-4|TRBJ1-1|-
TGTGCCAGCAGATCCGAAGAGACAAGGACTGAAGCTTTCTTT
CASRSEETRTEAFF
>-|TRBV2|TRBJ1-4|-
TGTGCCAGCACCGGGACAATTGGTGAAAAACTGTTTTTT
CASTGTIGEKLFF
>TRBD1|TRBV5-1|TRBJ1-6|-
TGCGCCAGCAGCTTCGACAGGGGGCGAGGTTCACCCCTCCACTTT
CASSFDRGRGSPLHF
>TRBD2|TRBV11-2|TRBJ2-5|once
TGTGCCAGCAGCTTAGATCAGGGCGGGAGGGCCCGGGAGACCCAGTACTTC
CASSLDQGGRARETQYF
>-|TRBV28|TRBJ2-1|-
TGTGCCAGCACCCCCCGGTGGGGTACCATCTCCTACAATGAGCAGTTCTTC
CASTPRWGTISYNEQFF
>TRBD1|TRBV29-1|TRBJ1-4|-
TGCAGCGTTGATCCGGGACAGGGTGGTGAAAAACTGTTTTTT
CSVDPGQGGEKLFF
>-|TRBV10-3|TRBJ1-2|-
TGTGCCATCAGTGCCGGGGGCGACTATGGCTACACCTTC
CAISAGGDYGYTF
>TRBD1|TRBV30|TRBJ2-7|once
TGTGCCTGGAAACCCCGGGACAGAGACTCCTACGAGCAGTACTTC
CAWKPRDRDSYEQYF
>-|TRBV28|TRBJ1-1|-
TGTGCCAGCAGTTTCGGGGGGGTCGAGGGCACTGAAGCTTTCTTT
CASSFGGVEGTEAFF
>TRBD1|TRBV15|TRBJ2-7|-
TGTGCCACCAGCAGGACCCAGACAGGGGTGTACGAGCAGTACTTC
CATSRTQTGVYEQYF
>-|TRBV13|TRBJ2-1|-
TGTGCCAGCCAAAGGCAGGGGCTCTACAATGAGCAGTTCTTC
CASQRQGLYNEQFF